Listed below are T cell receptor beta chains from one sample, sequenced in a study of T cell repertoires in cytomegalovirus infection. TCRdb recomputed calls from the reads with MiXCR, one row per CDR3 protein. The top ten hold around half of the sample, which has 230,000 or so distinct CDR3 sequences, more than 15% seen once. The specimen sequenced was CD8+ T cells from PBMCs. The source is a human donor in good health (CMV status not recorded). Some clones in this sample may be carry-over from other donors' samples. The conserved cysteine and the conserved F or W are not part of the CDR3 here.

TRBV7-9	ASSLGLQLTKSTNEKLF
TRBV4-1	ASSQEKEMNTEAF
TRBV9	ASSVGEIATNEKLF
TRBV20-1	SAHDTGTGRVNYGYT
TRBV7-9	ASSLRRGSYNSPLH
TRBV2	ASSEGGVEAF
TRBV20-1	SALGSTGATGELF
TRBV19	ASSIAGHGELF
TRBV2	ASSANPGGGVTGELF
TRBV27	ASSPSATISSPLH
TRBV15	ATSTRGVSNEQF
TRBV7-6	ASSPTGGREQY
TRBV28	ASRGDPGGGYT
TRBV27	ASSPRHGTDTQY
TRBV7-2	ASSLFWDRFTDTQY
TRBV12-3/TRBV12-4	ASSPYLGLADYEQY
TRBV29-1	SVGRAPYEQY
TRBV6-6	ASTPGSPLH
TRBV4-1	ASSQDPGGLGETQY
TRBV28	ASRRTQLNEKLF
TRBV7-8	ASSLGGWEAF
TRBV7-2	ASSLSETTNEKLF
TRBV5-1	ASSLDSYTADTQY
TRBV6-1	ASSYVLAGAYEQY
TRBV6-1	ASRDRGQVEQY
TRBV12-3/TRBV12-4	ASSFWAGENTGELF
TRBV7-9	ASTLSSPRNTEAF
TRBV4-1	ASSQAYFGADTQY
TRBV27	ASSLSGSSYEQY
TRBV7-9	ASSASWGLRAKNIQY
TRBV2	ASSGQSSEQY
TRBV12-3/TRBV12-4	ASRRQGAHNEQF
TRBV5-1	ASPGPARLPYGYT
TRBV7-9	ASSPRSSPYNEQF
TRBV6-6	ASSYTGVRANYGYT
TRBV11-2	ASSYRQGGEPLAKNIQY
TRBV20-1	SAREFASYNEQF
TRBV7-9	ASSPNRGRAF
TRBV19	ASATGAAGTQY
TRBV7-2	ASSFDRNTGELF
TRBV20-1	SATSVETYEQY
TRBV19	ASSIKGSTGELF
TRBV7-8	ASSFKTGLRETQY
TRBV28	ASSLTQGDTEAF
TRBV5-1	ASLGNTEAF